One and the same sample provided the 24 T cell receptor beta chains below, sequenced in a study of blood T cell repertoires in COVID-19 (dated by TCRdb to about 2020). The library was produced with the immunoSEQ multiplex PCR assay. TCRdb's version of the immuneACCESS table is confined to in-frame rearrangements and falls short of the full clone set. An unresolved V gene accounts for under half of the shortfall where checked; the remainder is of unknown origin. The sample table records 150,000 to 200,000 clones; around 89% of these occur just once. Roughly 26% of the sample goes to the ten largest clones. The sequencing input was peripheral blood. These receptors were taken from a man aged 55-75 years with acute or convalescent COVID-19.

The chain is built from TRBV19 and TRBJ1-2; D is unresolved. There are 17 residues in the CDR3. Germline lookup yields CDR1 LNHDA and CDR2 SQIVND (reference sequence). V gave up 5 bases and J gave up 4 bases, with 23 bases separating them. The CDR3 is CASSLSGSFILVYGYTF. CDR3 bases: TGTGCCAGTAGTCTCTCGGGTTCGTTTATACTGGTCTATGGCTACACCTTC.

For the CDR3, the DNA is TGCGCCAGCAGCCAAGATAGTCCCGGTGACACCACAACTAATGAAAAACTGTTTTTT. Its protein is CASSQDSPGDTTTNEKLFF. The V gene is TRBV4-1, the J gene TRBJ1-4; D remains ambiguous. The CDR3 runs 19 residues. Between the trimmed V and J ends, which lost 0 bases and 0 bases, there was a span of 17 bases. The V gene's germline CDR1 is MGHRA and CDR2 YSYEKL.

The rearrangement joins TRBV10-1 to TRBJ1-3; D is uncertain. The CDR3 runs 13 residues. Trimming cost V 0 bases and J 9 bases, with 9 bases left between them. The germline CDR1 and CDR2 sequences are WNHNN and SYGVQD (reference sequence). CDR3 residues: CASSESVGGTIYF. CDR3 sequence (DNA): TGCGCCAGCAGTGAGTCGGTCGGCGGCACCATATATTTT.

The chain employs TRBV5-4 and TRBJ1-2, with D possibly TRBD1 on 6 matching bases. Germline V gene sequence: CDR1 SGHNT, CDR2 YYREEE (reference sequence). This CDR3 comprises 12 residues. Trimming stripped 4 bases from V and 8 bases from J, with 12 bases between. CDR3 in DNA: TGTGCCAGCAGCCCGGGGGGCGGCGGCTACACCTTC. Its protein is CASSPGGGGYTF.

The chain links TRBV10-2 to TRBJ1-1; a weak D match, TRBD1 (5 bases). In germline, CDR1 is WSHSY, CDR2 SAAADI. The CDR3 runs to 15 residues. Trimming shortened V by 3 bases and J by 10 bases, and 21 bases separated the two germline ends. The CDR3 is CASSEISGAGRGAFF. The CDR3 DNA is TGCGCCAGCAGTGAAATTAGTGGGGCAGGGCGCGGAGCTTTCTTT.

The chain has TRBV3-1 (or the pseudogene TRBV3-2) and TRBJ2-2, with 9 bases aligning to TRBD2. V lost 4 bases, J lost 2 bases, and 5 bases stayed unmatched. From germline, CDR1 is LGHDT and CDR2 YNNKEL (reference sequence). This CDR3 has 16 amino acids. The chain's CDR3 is CASSRSLAGNTGELFF. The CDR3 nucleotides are TGTGCCAGCAGCCGATCCCTAGCGGGAAACACCGGGGAGCTGTTTTTT.

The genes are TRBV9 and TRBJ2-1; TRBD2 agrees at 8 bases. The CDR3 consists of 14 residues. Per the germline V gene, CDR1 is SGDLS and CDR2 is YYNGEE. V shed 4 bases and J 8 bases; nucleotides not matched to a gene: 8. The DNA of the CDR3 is TGTGCCAGCAGCTCGGGACTAGGGTTCGATGAGCAGTTCTTC. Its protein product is CASSSGLGFDEQFF.

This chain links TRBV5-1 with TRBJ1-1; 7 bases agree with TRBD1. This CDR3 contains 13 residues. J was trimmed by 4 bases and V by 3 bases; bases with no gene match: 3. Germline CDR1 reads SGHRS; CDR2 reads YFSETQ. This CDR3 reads CASSSAGGTEAFF. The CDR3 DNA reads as TGCGCCAGCAGCTCCGCAGGGGGCACTGAAGCTTTCTTT.

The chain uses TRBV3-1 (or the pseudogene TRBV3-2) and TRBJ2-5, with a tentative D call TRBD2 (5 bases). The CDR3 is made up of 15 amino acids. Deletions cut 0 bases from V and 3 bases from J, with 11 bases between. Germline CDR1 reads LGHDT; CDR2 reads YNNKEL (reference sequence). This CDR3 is CASSQDQGREETQYF. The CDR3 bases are TGTGCCAGCAGCCAAGATCAAGGGAGAGAAGAGACCCAGTACTTC.

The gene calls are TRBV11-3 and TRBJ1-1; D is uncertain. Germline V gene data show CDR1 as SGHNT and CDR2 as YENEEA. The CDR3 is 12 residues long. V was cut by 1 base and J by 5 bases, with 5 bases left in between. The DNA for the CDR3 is TGTGCCAGCAGCTTAGTGGAGACTGAAGCTTTCTTT. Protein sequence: CASSLVETEAFF.

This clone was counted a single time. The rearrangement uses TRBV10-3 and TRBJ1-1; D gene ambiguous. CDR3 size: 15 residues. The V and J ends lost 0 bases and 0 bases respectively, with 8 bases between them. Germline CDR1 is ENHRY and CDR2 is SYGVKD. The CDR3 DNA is TGTGCCATCAGTGAGTCGATAGCAATGAACACTGAAGCTTTCTTT. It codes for CAISESIAMNTEAFF.

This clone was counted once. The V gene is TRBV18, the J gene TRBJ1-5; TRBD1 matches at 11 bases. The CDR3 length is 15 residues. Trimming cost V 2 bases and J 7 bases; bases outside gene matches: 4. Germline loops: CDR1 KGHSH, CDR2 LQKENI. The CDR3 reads CASSPGQGAHQPQHF. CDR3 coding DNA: TGTGCCAGCTCACCAGGACAGGGGGCACACCAGCCCCAGCATTTT.

CDR3 coding DNA: TGTGCCAGCAGTTACGGGCGGGGGGGCACAGATACGCAGTATTTT. Its protein is CASSYGRGGTDTQYF. This chain links TRBV6-5 with TRBJ2-3, with 8 bases aligning to TRBD2. The J segment lost 1 base and the V segment lost 2 bases, leaving 2 bases of the junction unmatched. Germline loops: CDR1 MNHEY, CDR2 SVGAGI. The CDR3 spans 15 residues.

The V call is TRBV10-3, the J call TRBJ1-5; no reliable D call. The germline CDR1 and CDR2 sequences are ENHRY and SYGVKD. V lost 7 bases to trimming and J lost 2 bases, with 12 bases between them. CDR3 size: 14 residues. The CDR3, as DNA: TGTGCCATCAAGGATTCCGGGGGCAATCAGCCCCAGCATTTT. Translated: CAIKDSGGNQPQHF.

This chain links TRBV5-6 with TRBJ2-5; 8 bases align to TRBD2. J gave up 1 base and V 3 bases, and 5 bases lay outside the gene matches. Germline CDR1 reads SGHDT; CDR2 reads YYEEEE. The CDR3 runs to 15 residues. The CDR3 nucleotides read TGTGCCAGCAGCTGGAGCGGGAGTGGCCAAGAGACCCAGTACTTC. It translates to CASSWSGSGQETQYF.

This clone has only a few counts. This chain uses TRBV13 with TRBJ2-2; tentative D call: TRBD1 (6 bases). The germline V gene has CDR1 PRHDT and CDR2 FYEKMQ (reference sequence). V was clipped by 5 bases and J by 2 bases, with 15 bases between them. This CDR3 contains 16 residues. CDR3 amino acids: CASSPGAGANTGELFF. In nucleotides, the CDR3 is TGTGCCAGCAGCCCCGGTGCAGGGGCAAACACCGGGGAGCTGTTTTTT.

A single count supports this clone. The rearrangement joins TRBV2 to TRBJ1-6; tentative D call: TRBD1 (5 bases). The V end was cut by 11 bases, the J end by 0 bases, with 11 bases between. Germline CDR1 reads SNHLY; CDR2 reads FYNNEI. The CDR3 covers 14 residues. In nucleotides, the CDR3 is TGTGCCTTACGGGGGTCCTCCTATAATTCACCCCTCCACTTT. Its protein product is CALRGSSYNSPLHF.

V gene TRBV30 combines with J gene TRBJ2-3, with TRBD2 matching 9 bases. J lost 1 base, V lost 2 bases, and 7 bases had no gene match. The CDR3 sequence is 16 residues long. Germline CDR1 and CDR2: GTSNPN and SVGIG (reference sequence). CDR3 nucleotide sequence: TGTGCCTGGAGTCCCGGAAAGCGGGGGGGCACAGATACGCAGTATTTT. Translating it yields CAWSPGKRGGTDTQYF.

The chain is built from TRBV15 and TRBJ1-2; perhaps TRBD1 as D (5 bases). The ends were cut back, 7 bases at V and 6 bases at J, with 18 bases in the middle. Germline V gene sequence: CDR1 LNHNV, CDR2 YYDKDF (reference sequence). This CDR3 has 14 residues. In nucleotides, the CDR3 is TGTGCCACCATCGGCCGGGGGGGAGGTAATGGCTACACCTTC. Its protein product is CATIGRGGGNGYTF.

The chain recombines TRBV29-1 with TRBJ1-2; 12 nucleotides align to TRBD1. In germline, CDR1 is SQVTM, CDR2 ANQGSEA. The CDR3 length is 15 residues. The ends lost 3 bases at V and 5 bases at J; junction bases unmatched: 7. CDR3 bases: TGCAGCGTTGAGGGACAGGGGGCGCTTAGATATGGCTACACCTTC. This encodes CSVEGQGALRYGYTF.

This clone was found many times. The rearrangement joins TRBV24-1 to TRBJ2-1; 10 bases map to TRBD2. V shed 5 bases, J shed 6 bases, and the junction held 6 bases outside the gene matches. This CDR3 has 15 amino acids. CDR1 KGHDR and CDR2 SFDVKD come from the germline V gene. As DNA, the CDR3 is TGTGCCACCAGTGTCTCTAGCGGGAGTTTCAATGAGCAGTTCTTC. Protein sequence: CATSVSSGSFNEQFF.

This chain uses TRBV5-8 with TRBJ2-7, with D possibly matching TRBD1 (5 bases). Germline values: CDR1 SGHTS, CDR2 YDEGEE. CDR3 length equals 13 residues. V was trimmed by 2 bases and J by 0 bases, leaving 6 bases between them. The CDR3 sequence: CASSFTGSYEQYV. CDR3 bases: TGTGCCAGCAGCTTTACAGGCTCCTACGAGCAGTACGTC.

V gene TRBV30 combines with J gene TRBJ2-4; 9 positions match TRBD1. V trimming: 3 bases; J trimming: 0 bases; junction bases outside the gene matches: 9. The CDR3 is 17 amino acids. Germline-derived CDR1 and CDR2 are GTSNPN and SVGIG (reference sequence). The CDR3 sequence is CAWRRYGTGIAKNIQYF. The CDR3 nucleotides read TGTGCCTGGAGAAGATACGGGACAGGGATAGCCAAAAACATTCAGTACTTC.

The CDR3 DNA reads TGTGCCAGCAGTTTGACAGCATCATATGGCTACACCTTC. Translating it yields CASSLTASYGYTF. This chain uses TRBV27 with TRBJ1-2, with D possibly TRBD1 on 5 matching bases. Trimming pared 3 bases from V and 5 bases from J, leaving 10 bases between. The CDR3 is made up of 13 amino acids. Germline V lookup: CDR1 MNHEY, CDR2 SMNVEV (reference sequence).